This T cell receptor beta chain derives from a study of cytotoxic CD8 clonotypes in ibrutinib-treated CLL (dated by TCRdb to the early 2020s). For the wider study: In this cohort, approximately 15 patients were treatment-naive and under 13 were relapsed/refractory, while around 18 had unmutated IGHV. Responses were partial in around 24 patients and complete in 2; after median about 70 months follow-up, around 15 stayed in remission and 12 progressed. Response samples were taken after a median of 12 months on treatment, ranging from 6 to 36 months. Samples averaged roughly 280,000 productive templates and tens of thousands of productive rearrangements. Of the roughly 86 people in the trial, approximately 26 had longitudinal samples available. Cryopreserved peripheral blood mononuclear cells were collected before treatment, at response, and at either disease progression or sustained remission. Every remission and progressive disease sample was obtained while ibrutinib was still being received by the patients.

In the case of this clone: The target of this receptor is not known. Base qualities are missing; no much larger clone stands one base away.

The time point label of this sample denotes: roughly 23 months on ibrutinib. For TCR beta library preparation, 1.5 to 2 micrograms of genomic DNA were isolated from cryopreserved PBMCs. Longitudinal blood samples from CLL patients on ibrutinib monotherapy underwent high-throughput TCR beta sequencing. The patients were enrolled in a single-center, open-label phase 2 trial of ibrutinib monotherapy. Each clonotype received, on average, approximately 9.9x coverage in deep resolution sequencing performed on a MiSeq, where the target depth lay between 1 in 1 million and 1 in 200,000 T cells. TCR beta libraries were generated with the immunoSEQ hsTCRB Kit. The paper's data handling went like this. The data were analyzed with ImmunoSEQ Analyzer and ImmunoSEQ Data Assistant, and V, D and J gene assignments followed IMGT definitions. Clonality, which ranges from 0 to 1, was calculated as one minus the normalized Shannon entropy of productive rearrangement frequencies. Public clonotype analysis was restricted to overrepresented clonotypes comprising at least 0.05% of each patient's repertoire. Repertoires from about a dozen age-matched healthy donors in immuneACCESS were used as clonality controls. Sourced from immuneACCESS, this table was stored by TCRdb with only in-frame sequences that have V and J called. A share of the clones is absent; for the studies checked, an unresolved V gene accounts for under half, and the remainder has no known explanation. V and J calls and clone size follow that table, whereas D and trimming were derived from the DNA. The sample table lists about 50,000 clones, approximately 87% of them with a count of one. The biggest ten clones account for 20% of the sample.

In the germline V gene, CDR1 corresponds to SGHRS and CDR2 to YFSETQ. Spanning cysteine to phenylalanine, the CDR3 consists of 15 amino acids. Only the CDR3 part of the read is kept: 45 bases, read in frame from the first base. The germline V and J ends show losses of 4 bases and 3 bases respectively, and no gene match explains 8 bases of the junction. Broad study findings and their caveats: Clonality increased at ibrutinib response, stayed stable in sustained remission, and fell back toward baseline at progression. Public clonotypes were rare and either shrank or stayed stable during treatment, and the rise in clonality at ibrutinib response reflected expansion of private clonotypes. Sustained-remission and progressing patients did not have matched sampling times, and lymph node repertoires were not examined. Baseline clonality exceeded that of age-matched healthy donors and correlated strongly with circulating CD8+ T-cell counts.

The V and J genes are TRBV5-1 and TRBJ1-2; 8 bases in between match TRBD1. The TCR comes from a human donor with chronic lymphocytic leukemia. The sample here was PBMCs, taken after 24 months of ibrutinib treatment. This receptor carries the CDR3 CASSPQGQGDYGYTF. The base sequence is TGCGCCAGCAGCCCGCAAGGACAGGGAGACTATGGCTACACCTTC.